A selection of T cell receptor beta chains follows, all from one sample in a study of blood T cell repertoires in COVID-19. Using immunoSEQ multiplex PCR, the repertoire was profiled, and TCRdb retains in-frame clones only, with some absent. The table has some 80,000 clones, 65% to 85% seen once. Source material: peripheral blood. The source is a man between 60 and 70 years old with active or convalescent COVID-19. Both conserved end residues are part of each CDR3. D genes are given only for firm matches. Where a row states a size, it is once, few, many or the class of an expanded clone; other rows omit it.

j_call: TRBJ1-1; d_call: NA; clone_size: NA; v_call: TRBV6-2/TRBV6-3; cdr3_length: 14; cdr3_aa: CASSRIVLQAEAFF; cdr3_nt: TGTGCCAGCAGTCGCATAGTACTACAGGCTGAAGCTTTCTTT
j_call: TRBJ2-4; d_call: NA; clone_size: few; v_call: TRBV11-3; cdr3_length: 14; cdr3_aa: CASSLGANQNIQYF; cdr3_nt: TGTGCCAGCAGCTTAGGGGCCAACCAAAACATTCAGTACTTC
j_call: TRBJ2-1; d_call: NA; clone_size: NA; v_call: TRBV28; cdr3_length: 16; cdr3_aa: CASSLSRGSSYNEQFF; cdr3_nt: TGTGCCAGCAGTTTATCCCGGGGGAGCTCCTACAATGAGCAGTTCTTC
j_call: TRBJ2-3; d_call: TRBD2; clone_size: NA; v_call: TRBV19; cdr3_length: 14; cdr3_aa: CASSMRGAGDTQYF; cdr3_nt: TGTGCCAGTAGTATGCGGGGGGCAGGGGATACGCAGTATTTT
j_call: TRBJ2-7; d_call: TRBD1; clone_size: NA; v_call: TRBV5-1; cdr3_length: 15; cdr3_aa: CASSQMDRGHLEQYF; cdr3_nt: TGCGCCAGCAGCCAGATGGACAGGGGACACCTCGAGCAGTACTTC
j_call: TRBJ2-5; d_call: NA; clone_size: once; v_call: TRBV29-1; cdr3_length: 12; cdr3_aa: CSVDSGRETQYF; cdr3_nt: TGCAGCGTTGATAGCGGCAGAGAGACCCAGTACTTC
j_call: TRBJ2-1; d_call: NA; clone_size: NA; v_call: TRBV19; cdr3_length: 15; cdr3_aa: CASSMKGGVGNEQFF; cdr3_nt: TGTGCCAGTAGTATGAAAGGGGGAGTCGGCAATGAGCAGTTCTTC
j_call: TRBJ2-7; d_call: TRBD1; clone_size: NA; v_call: TRBV7-2; cdr3_length: 16; cdr3_aa: CASSFNGQGASYEQYF; cdr3_nt: TGTGCCAGCAGCTTCAACGGACAGGGGGCTTCCTACGAGCAGTACTTC
j_call: TRBJ2-3; d_call: NA; clone_size: NA; v_call: TRBV4-3; cdr3_length: 17; cdr3_aa: CASSQALARRGADTQYF; cdr3_nt: TGCGCCAGCAGCCAAGCGCTGGCGAGGCGGGGTGCAGATACGCAGTATTTT
j_call: TRBJ1-6; d_call: TRBD1; clone_size: few; v_call: TRBV18; cdr3_length: 15; cdr3_aa: CASSPPTGQNSPLHF; cdr3_nt: TGTGCCAGCTCACCACCGACAGGGCAGAATTCACCCCTCCACTTT
j_call: TRBJ1-2; d_call: TRBD1; clone_size: once; v_call: TRBV6-5; cdr3_length: 12; cdr3_aa: CASRATGVGYTF; cdr3_nt: TGTGCCAGCAGAGCAACAGGGGTCGGCTACACCTTC
j_call: TRBJ1-5; d_call: NA; clone_size: NA; v_call: TRBV9; cdr3_length: 14; cdr3_aa: CASSVGQGNQPQHF; cdr3_nt: TGTGCCAGCAGCGTAGGACAGGGCAATCAGCCCCAGCATTTT
j_call: TRBJ2-7; d_call: NA; clone_size: NA; v_call: TRBV5-1; cdr3_length: 16; cdr3_aa: CASSPTGSGRTYEQYF; cdr3_nt: TGCGCCAGCAGCCCTACAGGGTCCGGGAGGACCTACGAGCAGTACTTC
j_call: TRBJ1-1; d_call: TRBD1; clone_size: NA; v_call: TRBV5-5; cdr3_length: 16; cdr3_aa: CASSAGTAMMNTEAFF; cdr3_nt: TGTGCCAGCAGCGCCGGGACAGCCATGATGAACACTGAAGCTTTCTTT
j_call: TRBJ2-5; d_call: NA; clone_size: once; v_call: TRBV7-9; cdr3_length: 13; cdr3_aa: CASSFGGVETQYF; cdr3_nt: TGTGCCAGCAGCTTCGGGGGTGTAGAGACCCAGTACTTC
j_call: TRBJ2-7; d_call: NA; clone_size: NA; v_call: TRBV7-9; cdr3_length: 13; cdr3_aa: CASSQTSSYEQYF; cdr3_nt: TGTGCCAGCAGTCAAACAAGCTCCTACGAGCAGTACTTC
j_call: TRBJ1-2; d_call: TRBD1; clone_size: NA; v_call: TRBV29-1; cdr3_length: 16; cdr3_aa: CSVAGMRAGGRYGYTF; cdr3_nt: TGCAGCGTTGCGGGGATGCGGGCAGGGGGTCGGTATGGCTACACCTTC
j_call: TRBJ2-1; d_call: TRBD1; clone_size: NA; v_call: TRBV2; cdr3_length: 13; cdr3_aa: CASSGDRDNEQFF; cdr3_nt: TGTGCCAGCAGTGGGGACAGGGACAATGAGCAGTTCTTC
j_call: TRBJ2-7; d_call: NA; clone_size: NA; v_call: TRBV5-1; cdr3_length: 12; cdr3_aa: CASSLDRYEQYF; cdr3_nt: TGCGCCAGCAGCTTGGATCGGTACGAGCAGTACTTC
j_call: TRBJ1-2; d_call: TRBD1; clone_size: NA; v_call: TRBV11-2; cdr3_length: 15; cdr3_aa: CASSQGQGARYGYTF; cdr3_nt: TGTGCCAGCAGCCAGGGACAGGGGGCGCGGTATGGCTACACCTTC
j_call: TRBJ2-3; d_call: TRBD2; clone_size: once; v_call: TRBV9; cdr3_length: 18; cdr3_aa: CASSDAAGGYRATDTQYF; cdr3_nt: TGTGCCAGCAGCGACGCCGCGGGAGGATACAGGGCCACAGATACGCAGTATTTT
j_call: TRBJ1-5; d_call: NA; clone_size: few; v_call: TRBV10-3; cdr3_length: 12; cdr3_aa: CASRQGNQPQHF; cdr3_nt: TGTGCCAGCAGACAGGGCAATCAGCCCCAGCATTTT
j_call: TRBJ1-6; d_call: NA; clone_size: NA; v_call: TRBV20-1; cdr3_length: 14; cdr3_aa: CSASGSGGNSPLHF; cdr3_nt: TGCAGTGCTAGTGGATCAGGAGGGAACTCACCCCTCCACTTT
j_call: TRBJ2-3; d_call: TRBD2; clone_size: NA; v_call: TRBV5-4; cdr3_length: 17; cdr3_aa: CASSLDGTSGSTDTQYF; cdr3_nt: TGTGCCAGCAGCTTGGATGGGACTAGCGGAAGCACAGATACGCAGTATTTT
j_call: TRBJ1-6; d_call: NA; clone_size: NA; v_call: TRBV5-4; cdr3_length: 16; cdr3_aa: CASGSAAGIHNSPLHF; cdr3_nt: TGTGCCAGCGGATCCGCGGCAGGGATCCATAATTCACCCCTCCACTTT
j_call: TRBJ1-2; d_call: TRBD1; clone_size: NA; v_call: TRBV6-2/TRBV6-3; cdr3_length: 16; cdr3_aa: CASSYRTGQANFGYTF; cdr3_nt: TGTGCCAGCAGTTACAGAACGGGACAGGCTAACTTTGGCTACACCTTC
j_call: TRBJ1-3; d_call: NA; clone_size: NA; v_call: TRBV18; cdr3_length: 16; cdr3_aa: CASSPLDRISGNTIYF; cdr3_nt: TGTGCCAGCTCACCCTTAGACAGGATCTCTGGAAACACCATATATTTT
j_call: TRBJ1-2; d_call: TRBD1; clone_size: NA; v_call: TRBV25-1; cdr3_length: 14; cdr3_aa: CASSELGTGYGYTF; cdr3_nt: TGTGCCAGCAGTGAACTGGGGACAGGCTATGGCTACACCTTC
j_call: TRBJ2-3; d_call: NA; clone_size: NA; v_call: TRBV18; cdr3_length: 16; cdr3_aa: CASSPPIGTVTDTQYF; cdr3_nt: TGTGCCAGCTCACCACCAATCGGGACTGTCACAGATACGCAGTATTTT
j_call: TRBJ2-1; d_call: TRBD2; clone_size: NA; v_call: TRBV7-2; cdr3_length: 13; cdr3_aa: CASSSGLVSEQFF; cdr3_nt: TGTGCCAGCAGCTCGGGACTAGTAAGTGAGCAGTTCTTC
j_call: TRBJ1-1; d_call: TRBD1; clone_size: NA; v_call: TRBV19; cdr3_length: 13; cdr3_aa: CASTLGQGAEAFF; cdr3_nt: TGTGCCAGTACCCTCGGACAGGGCGCTGAAGCTTTCTTT
j_call: TRBJ2-7; d_call: NA; clone_size: NA; v_call: TRBV12-3/TRBV12-4; cdr3_length: 13; cdr3_aa: CASSFQARGEQYF; cdr3_nt: TGTGCCAGCAGTTTCCAGGCAAGGGGCGAGCAGTACTTC
j_call: TRBJ1-1; d_call: TRBD1; clone_size: NA; v_call: TRBV19; cdr3_length: 11; cdr3_aa: CASSQGARAFF; cdr3_nt: TGTGCCAGTAGTCAGGGGGCGCGAGCTTTCTTT
j_call: TRBJ1-1; d_call: TRBD1; clone_size: NA; v_call: TRBV10-3; cdr3_length: 14; cdr3_aa: CAIGQGRMNTEAFF; cdr3_nt: TGTGCCATCGGACAGGGTAGGATGAACACTGAAGCTTTCTTT
j_call: TRBJ2-1; d_call: NA; clone_size: NA; v_call: TRBV11-1; cdr3_length: 13; cdr3_aa: CASSSEGIGEQFF; cdr3_nt: TGTGCCAGCAGCTCCGAGGGTATCGGTGAGCAGTTCTTC
j_call: TRBJ1-2; d_call: TRBD1; clone_size: NA; v_call: TRBV5-1; cdr3_length: 15; cdr3_aa: CASSLETGGNYGYTF; cdr3_nt: TGCGCCAGCAGCTTGGAGACAGGGGGGAACTATGGCTACACCTTC
j_call: TRBJ2-7; d_call: TRBD1; clone_size: few; v_call: TRBV6-6; cdr3_length: 15; cdr3_aa: CASRLIQGGPYEQYF; cdr3_nt: TGTGCCAGCAGACTAATACAGGGGGGACCCTACGAGCAGTACTTC
j_call: TRBJ1-2; d_call: NA; clone_size: NA; v_call: TRBV5-6; cdr3_length: 16; cdr3_aa: CASSLGVPQGGGGYTF; cdr3_nt: TGTGCCAGCAGCTTGGGTGTCCCTCAGGGTGGAGGGGGCTACACCTTC
j_call: TRBJ1-1; d_call: TRBD1; clone_size: NA; v_call: TRBV3-1/TRBV3-2; cdr3_length: 13; cdr3_aa: CASSQDRRTGGHF; cdr3_nt: TGTGCCAGCAGCCAAGATAGGCGGACAGGTGGACACTTT
j_call: TRBJ1-2; d_call: TRBD1; clone_size: NA; v_call: TRBV2; cdr3_length: 11; cdr3_aa: CASQGAAGYTF; cdr3_nt: TGTGCCAGCCAGGGGGCCGCTGGCTACACCTTC
j_call: TRBJ2-7; d_call: NA; clone_size: NA; v_call: TRBV27; cdr3_length: 13; cdr3_aa: CASSSDRPYEQYF; cdr3_nt: TGTGCCAGCAGTTCCGACAGGCCCTACGAGCAGTACTTC
j_call: TRBJ2-2; d_call: TRBD1; clone_size: NA; v_call: TRBV6-6; cdr3_length: 15; cdr3_aa: CASSYPGQGAGELFF; cdr3_nt: TGTGCCAGCAGTTACCCCGGACAGGGGGCTGGGGAGCTGTTTTTT
j_call: TRBJ1-5; d_call: TRBD1; clone_size: NA; v_call: TRBV18; cdr3_length: 17; cdr3_aa: CASSPPLGTGSNQPQHF; cdr3_nt: TGTGCCAGCTCGCCTCCCTTAGGGACAGGCAGCAATCAGCCCCAGCATTTT
j_call: TRBJ1-1; d_call: TRBD1; clone_size: NA; v_call: TRBV7-8; cdr3_length: 14; cdr3_aa: CASSTRQGGTEAFF; cdr3_nt: TGTGCCAGCAGCACCCGACAGGGTGGCACTGAAGCTTTCTTT
j_call: TRBJ1-1; d_call: NA; clone_size: NA; v_call: TRBV3-1/TRBV3-2; cdr3_length: 15; cdr3_aa: CASSQEGGANTEAFF; cdr3_nt: TGTGCCAGCAGCCAAGAAGGGGGGGCGAACACTGAAGCTTTCTTT
j_call: TRBJ2-2; d_call: NA; clone_size: NA; v_call: TRBV9; cdr3_length: 16; cdr3_aa: CASSVAPSSGTGELFF; cdr3_nt: TGTGCCAGCAGCGTAGCCCCTAGCTCGGGCACCGGGGAGCTGTTTTTT
j_call: TRBJ1-1; d_call: TRBD1; clone_size: NA; v_call: TRBV29-1; cdr3_length: 14; cdr3_aa: CSVTTGGVGTEAFF; cdr3_nt: TGCAGCGTTACGACAGGGGGCGTTGGAACTGAAGCTTTCTTT
j_call: TRBJ2-3; d_call: TRBD2; clone_size: NA; v_call: TRBV7-2; cdr3_length: 18; cdr3_aa: CASSATSGGVWGTDTQYF; cdr3_nt: TGTGCCAGCAGCGCCACTAGCGGGGGGGTCTGGGGCACAGATACGCAGTATTTT
j_call: TRBJ2-7; d_call: NA; clone_size: NA; v_call: TRBV21-1; cdr3_length: 15; cdr3_aa: CASGFLPGHRYEQYF; cdr3_nt: TGTGCCAGCGGGTTCCTACCGGGACACCGCTACGAGCAGTACTTC
j_call: TRBJ2-7; d_call: TRBD1; clone_size: NA; v_call: TRBV11-1; cdr3_length: 14; cdr3_aa: CASSPTGFIYEQYF; cdr3_nt: TGTGCCAGCAGCCCGACAGGGTTTATCTACGAGCAGTACTTC
j_call: TRBJ2-2; d_call: NA; clone_size: NA; v_call: TRBV5-1; cdr3_length: 14; cdr3_aa: CASSTGQNTGELFF; cdr3_nt: TGCGCCAGCAGCACCGGACAGAACACCGGGGAGCTGTTTTTT
j_call: TRBJ2-3; d_call: TRBD2; clone_size: NA; v_call: TRBV9; cdr3_length: 16; cdr3_aa: CASSPHLAGSTDTQYF; cdr3_nt: TGTGCCAGCAGCCCACATCTAGCGGGGAGCACAGATACGCAGTATTTT
j_call: TRBJ2-7; d_call: TRBD1; clone_size: NA; v_call: TRBV7-3; cdr3_length: 15; cdr3_aa: CASSLDGTGVEEQYF; cdr3_nt: TGTGCCAGCAGCTTAGATGGGACAGGGGTAGAAGAGCAGTACTTC
j_call: TRBJ2-1; d_call: TRBD1; clone_size: once; v_call: TRBV29-1; cdr3_length: 13; cdr3_aa: CSSGTDSYNEQFF; cdr3_nt: TGCAGCTCCGGGACAGACTCCTACAATGAGCAGTTCTTC
j_call: TRBJ2-2; d_call: TRBD1; clone_size: NA; v_call: TRBV3-1/TRBV3-2; cdr3_length: 18; cdr3_aa: CASSQGLQGATNTGELFF; cdr3_nt: TGTGCCAGCAGCCAAGGTTTACAGGGGGCAACGAACACCGGGGAGCTGTTTTTT
j_call: TRBJ1-2; d_call: TRBD1; clone_size: NA; v_call: TRBV5-1; cdr3_length: 17; cdr3_aa: CASSLGPGTGGGYGYTF; cdr3_nt: TGCGCCAGCAGCTTGGGACCCGGGACAGGGGGAGGCTATGGCTACACCTTC
j_call: TRBJ1-5; d_call: NA; clone_size: few; v_call: TRBV6-1; cdr3_length: 15; cdr3_aa: CASSEQGRSNQPQHF; cdr3_nt: TGTGCCAGCAGTGAACAGGGCCGTAGCAATCAGCCCCAGCATTTT
j_call: TRBJ2-1; d_call: TRBD2; clone_size: NA; v_call: TRBV14; cdr3_length: 18; cdr3_aa: CASSGYGTSGGRYNEQFF; cdr3_nt: TGTGCCAGCAGCGGGTACGGGACTAGCGGGGGGCGGTACAATGAGCAGTTCTTC
j_call: TRBJ2-3; d_call: TRBD2; clone_size: NA; v_call: TRBV9; cdr3_length: 16; cdr3_aa: CASSVASGGFADTQYF; cdr3_nt: TGTGCCAGCAGCGTAGCCAGCGGGGGGTTCGCAGATACGCAGTATTTT
j_call: TRBJ2-3; d_call: TRBD2; clone_size: NA; v_call: TRBV25-1; cdr3_length: 15; cdr3_aa: CASIASGGPTDTQYF; cdr3_nt: TGTGCCAGCATCGCTAGCGGGGGGCCCACAGATACGCAGTATTTT